This T cell receptor (beta chain) was found in a study of response to subunit inactivated influenza vaccine. Using its own MiXCR run on the RT-PCR reads, TCRdb lists one record per CDR3 protein. The sample shows 590,000 or so distinct CDR3 sequences, 11% to 15% of them seen only once. This clonotype was picked up a small number of times. The germline V gene has CDR1 SNHLY and CDR2 FYNNEI. The CDR3 is 15 residues long. The J segment lost 2 bases and the V segment lost 6 bases, leaving 8 bases of the junction unmatched. The V gene is TRBV2, the J gene TRBJ2-3, with 7 bases matching TRBD2. The sample in question was PBMCs from blood, obtained less than 15 days before vaccination. The sequence was collected from a middle-aged man who received an inactivated influenza vaccine. CDR3 amino acids: CASRPSGAATDTQYF. CDR3 DNA: TGTGCCAGCAGGCCTAGCGGAGCTGCCACAGATACGCAGTATTTT.